This TCR beta chain was identified in a study of response to subunit inactivated influenza vaccine. The CDR3 length is 16 residues. V lost 1 base, J lost 7 bases, and 13 bases stayed unmatched. Germline-derived CDR1 and CDR2 are SGHTA and FQGNSA. Study-level points and caveats: Seasonal influenza vaccination, on each occasion, was suggested by the authors to recruit few new T cells.

TCRdb used MiXCR to reprocess the RT-PCR reads, holding one entry per CDR3 protein. The sample holds about 240,000 distinct CDR3 sequences; over 9% are singletons and the top ten take roughly 7.7%. Turning to this clonotype: What it recognizes is unknown.

The chain uses TRBV7-2 and TRBJ2-7; 7 nucleotides align to TRBD2. This clonotype was sampled from a man in his fifties or sixties who received an inactivated influenza vaccine. Sequenced here: non-naive T cells sorted from PBMCs, sampled less than 15 days before vaccination. CDR3 in amino acids: CASSLVSGTTPLEQYF. As DNA, the CDR3 is TGTGCCAGCAGCTTAGTGTCCGGGACTACCCCGTTAGAGCAGTACTTC.